Listed below are T cell receptor beta chains from one sample, sequenced in a study of blood T cell repertoires in COVID-19. Assay: immunoSEQ multiplex PCR; the TCRdb copy retains only in-frame clones and omits some. The sample lists some 180,000 clones; 70% to 85% were seen once. Sequenced: peripheral blood. The receptors stem from a man aged 50 to 60 who had recovered from COVID-19. CDR3s include the opening cysteine and the closing phenylalanine or tryptophan.

j_call,v_call,cdr3_aa
TRBJ1-3,TRBV9,CASSSRTPEVSTIYF
TRBJ2-1,TRBV5-1,CASSPTGGSNEQFF
TRBJ2-1,TRBV3-1/TRBV3-2,CASSHRGASYNEQFF
TRBJ2-3,TRBV2,CAIRMNLAGGSTDTQYF
TRBJ2-1,TRBV2,CASGAGWGAYNEQFF
TRBJ2-6,TRBV5-1,CASSLVGSSGANVLTF
TRBJ1-2,TRBV18,CASSPRIGDRGLGYGYTF
TRBJ2-1,TRBV6-1,CASSELAGGPDEQFF
TRBJ1-1,TRBV28,CASRGGGLNTEAFF
TRBJ1-1,TRBV7-9,CASSQKGGRAEAFF
TRBJ2-3,TRBV11-3,CASSLEGQAWIDRDTQYF
TRBJ2-5,TRBV9,CASSVVGLGTSGEETQYF
TRBJ1-1,TRBV11-2,CASSPDRFDTEAFF